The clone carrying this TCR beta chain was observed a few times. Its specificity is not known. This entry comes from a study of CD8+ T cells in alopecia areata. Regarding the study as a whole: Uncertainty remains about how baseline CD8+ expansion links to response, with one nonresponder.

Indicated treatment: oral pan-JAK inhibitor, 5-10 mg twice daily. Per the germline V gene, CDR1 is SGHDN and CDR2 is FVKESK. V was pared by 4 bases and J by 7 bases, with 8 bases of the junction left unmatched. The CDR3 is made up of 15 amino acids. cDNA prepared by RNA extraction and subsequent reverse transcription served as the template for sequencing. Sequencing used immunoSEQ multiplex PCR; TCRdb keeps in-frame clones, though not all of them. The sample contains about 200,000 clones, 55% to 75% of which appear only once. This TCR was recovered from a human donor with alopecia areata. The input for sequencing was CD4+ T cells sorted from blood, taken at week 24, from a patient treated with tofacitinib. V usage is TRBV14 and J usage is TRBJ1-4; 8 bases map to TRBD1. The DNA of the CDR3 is TGTGCCAGCAGCCGCCTTACAGGGGGAGGTGAAAAACTGTTTTTT. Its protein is CASSRLTGGGEKLFF.